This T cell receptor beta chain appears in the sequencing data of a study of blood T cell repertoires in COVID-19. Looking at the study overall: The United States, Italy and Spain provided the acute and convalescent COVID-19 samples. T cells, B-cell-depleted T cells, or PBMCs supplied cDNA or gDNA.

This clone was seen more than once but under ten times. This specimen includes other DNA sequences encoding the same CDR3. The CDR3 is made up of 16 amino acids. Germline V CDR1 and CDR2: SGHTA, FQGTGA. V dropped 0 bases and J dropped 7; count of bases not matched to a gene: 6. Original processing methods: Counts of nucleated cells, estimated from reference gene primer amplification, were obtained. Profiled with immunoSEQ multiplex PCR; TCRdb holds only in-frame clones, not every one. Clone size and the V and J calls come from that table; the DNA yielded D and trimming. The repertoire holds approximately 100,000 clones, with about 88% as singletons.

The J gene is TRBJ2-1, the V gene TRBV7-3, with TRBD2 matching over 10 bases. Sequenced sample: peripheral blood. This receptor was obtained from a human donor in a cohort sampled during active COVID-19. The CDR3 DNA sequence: TGTGCCAGCAGCTTAACGGCTAGCGGGAGTTATAATGAGCAGTTCTTC. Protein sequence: CASSLTASGSYNEQFF.